The next 27 T cell receptor beta chains were all read from a single sample in a study of metastatic and nonmetastatic thyroid tumors. Through MiXCR, TCRdb re-clonotyped the PCR reads. The sample lists 20,000 to 25,000 clones; just over 14% were seen once. Every patient underwent thyroid surgery untreated. The sample was tumor tissue. Every receptor here comes from a female donor with papillary thyroid cancer or a benign thyroid nodule (not recorded which). Some clones in this sample may be carry-over from other donors' samples.

As for this clone: Possible read error: a much larger clone is one base away. The chain couples TRBV6-1 to TRBJ2-1; D remains ambiguous. The CDR3 length is 11 residues. The germline gives CDR1 MNHNS, CDR2 SASEGT. CDR3 sequence reads: CATSRLDERFF. The CDR3 nucleotides are TGTGCCACCTCCCGGTTGGATGAGCGGTTCTTC.

This clone was found many times. CDR3 in DNA: TGTGCCAGCAGCTTATCGGGCGGGACACAAGAGACCCAGTACTTC. Encoded protein: CASSLSGGTQETQYF. The rearrangement joins TRBV7-8 to TRBJ2-5; D is perhaps TRBD1 or TRBD2 (6 bases each). Trimming took off 2 bases at V and 2 bases at J, with 12 bases between the two ends. CDR1 and CDR2 (germline): SGHVS, FQNEAQ. The CDR3 has 15 residues.

This clone is termed medium-sized. The V call is TRBV4-1, the J call TRBJ1-2; the match to TRBD1 covers 8 bases. V shed 1 base, J shed 4 bases, and the junction held 5 bases outside the gene matches. CDR3 length: 15 amino acids. Germline assignment: CDR1 MGHRA and CDR2 YSYEKL. CDR3 bases: TGCGCCAGCAGCCAAGGGGGACAGGACTTCTATGGCTACACCTTC. This translates into CASSQGGQDFYGYTF.

The table lists this clone with a few counts. A much larger clone sits a single nucleotide away, making a read error possible. The CDR3 region has the DNA TGTGCCAGCGCGGACAGGGGGCTTGAAGGTACGCAGTATTTT. It codes for CASADRGLEGTQYF. V and J are TRBV18 and TRBJ2-3; 11 bases are shared with TRBD1. V trimming: 8 bases; J trimming: 8 bases; junction bases outside the gene matches: 9. The CDR3 length is 14 residues. In germline, CDR1 is KGHSH, CDR2 LQKENI.

This clone has at least ten counts. Other DNA sequences in this specimen translate into the identical CDR3. V gene TRBV13 combines with J gene TRBJ2-5; 7 bases agree with TRBD1. After removal of 3 bases from V and 5 bases from J, the junction contained 3 bases not matched to a gene. From germline, CDR1 is PRHDT and CDR2 FYEKMQ (reference sequence). CDR3 length: 13 residues. In nucleotides, the CDR3 is TGTGCCAGCAGCTTGGAAGGGGGCGAGACCCAGTACTTC. Protein: CASSLEGGETQYF.

In its sample, this clone was seen many times. The chain couples TRBV20-1 to TRBJ1-1; no clear D gene. Trimming pared 6 bases from V and 4 bases from J, leaving 9 bases between. The germline V gene encodes CDR1 DFQATT and CDR2 SNEGSKA (reference sequence). The CDR3 is 11 amino acids. The CDR3 coding sequence is TGCAGTGCCCCCTTGGGCACTGAAGCTTTCTTT. Protein sequence: CSAPLGTEAFF.

V and J are TRBV2 and TRBJ2-2, with D tentatively TRBD1 (5 bases). The CDR3 has 17 residues. Deletions cut 5 bases from V and 0 bases from J, with 16 bases between. Germline CDR1 is SNHLY and CDR2 is FYNNEI. CDR3 nucleotides: TGTGCCAGCAGTCCTAGTCACGGCAGGGCGAACACCGGGGAGCTGTTTTTT. Protein product: CASSPSHGRANTGELFF.

This clone has a handful of counts. A much larger clone is a single base away; this may be a read error. V is TRBV29-1 and J is TRBJ1-2; perhaps TRBD1 as D (5 bases). The V gene's germline CDR1 is SQVTM and CDR2 ANQGSEA. Between the trimmed V and J ends, which lost 6 bases and 8 bases, there was a span of 19 bases. The CDR3 sequence is 13 residues long. CDR3 loop: CSVAWTHTLGYTF. In DNA, the CDR3 is TGCAGCGTAGCCTGGACACACACATTGGGCTACACCTTC.

The V call is TRBV3-1, the J call TRBJ2-7; 10 nucleotides line up with TRBD2. Germline assignment: CDR1 LGHDT and CDR2 YNNKEL (reference sequence). The CDR3 covers 14 residues. The junction had 1 base not matched to a gene; V was cut back by 2 bases and J by 3 bases. CDR3 DNA sequence: TGTGCCAGCAGCCAATCTAGCGGGAGCTACGAGCAGTACTTC. Residues: CASSQSSGSYEQYF.

The table lists this clone with many counts. The rearrangement links TRBV5-4 to TRBJ2-3, with unresolved D. Deletions cut 5 bases from V and 0 bases from J, with 13 bases between. CDR3 length equals 15 residues. Germline V gene sequence: CDR1 SGHNT, CDR2 YYREEE (reference sequence). The CDR3 loop reads CASRPDGSSTDTQYF. The CDR3 bases are TGTGCCAGCAGGCCGGACGGCTCTAGCACAGATACGCAGTATTTT.

This clone occurred a few times. The rearrangement uses TRBV6-1 and TRBJ1-2; D perhaps matches TRBD1 (5 bases). CDR3 length: 15 amino acids. Germline V CDR1 and CDR2: MNHNS, SASEGT. V lost 6 bases and J 8 bases, leaving 22 bases between the germline ends. The CDR3, as DNA: TGTGCCAGCAGCGAGCGGATCGGGGACGAGAGGGGCTACACCTTC. It is translated as CASSERIGDERGYTF.

Comment on this clone: A much larger clone lies one base from this, so it may be a read error. The sample contains more than one DNA sequence encoding this CDR3. The V call is TRBV7-6, the J call TRBJ2-3; 12 bases are shared with TRBD2. The CDR3 extends over 16 amino acids. CDR1 and CDR2 (germline): SGHVS, FNYEAQ. J lost 3 bases, V lost 2 bases, and 3 bases had no gene match. In DNA, the CDR3 is TGTGCCAGCAGCTTACGCGGACTAGCGGGGACAGATACGCAGTATTTT. It codes for CASSLRGLAGTDTQYF. Drawing the rest from reference TRBV7-6 and TRBJ2-3, the complete variable domain is GAGVSQSPRYKVTKRGQDVALRCDPISGHVSLYWYRQALGQGPEFLTYFNYEAQQDKSGLPNDRFSAERPEGSISTLTIQRTEQRDSAMYRCASSLRGLAGTDTQYFGPGTRLTVL.

This clone was seen many times. V and J are TRBV30 and TRBJ2-3; 13 bases line up with TRBD2. The trim removed 0 bases at V and 0 bases at J, leaving 3 bases unmatched. Germline assignment: CDR1 GTSNPN and CDR2 SVGIG (reference sequence). The CDR3 runs 17 residues. The chain's CDR3 is CAWSVGTSGTSTDTQYF. In DNA form, the CDR3 reads TGTGCCTGGAGTGTAGGGACTAGCGGGACCAGCACAGATACGCAGTATTTT. The variable domain in full, with the rest retrieved from reference TRBV30 and TRBJ2-3, is SQTIHQWPATLVQPVGSPLSLECTVEGTSNPNLYWYRQAAGRGLQLLFYSVGIGQISSEVPQNLSASRPQDRQFILSSKKLLLSDSGFYLCAWSVGTSGTSTDTQYFGPGTRLTVL.

This clone was found many times. V and J are TRBV3-1 and TRBJ2-7, with D possibly TRBD2 on 6 matching bases. The ends were cut back, 3 bases at V and 5 bases at J, with 14 bases in the middle. Germline V gene data show CDR1 as LGHDT and CDR2 as YNNKEL (reference sequence). This CDR3 has 14 residues. The CDR3 sequence is CASSQGLRGNEQYF. In nucleotides, the CDR3 is TGTGCCAGCAGCCAGGGACTTAGGGGAAACGAGCAGTACTTC.

Ten or more counts support this clone. This sample includes further DNA sequences coding for the same CDR3. The chain links TRBV4-2 to TRBJ2-1, with 7 bases lining up with TRBD1. Per germline, CDR1 LGHNA and CDR2 YNFKEQ. The CDR3 has 16 amino acids. V was clipped by 0 bases and J by 3 bases; unmatched bases: 5. CDR3 residues: CASSQEGDSLYNEQFF. The CDR3, as DNA: TGTGCCAGCAGCCAAGAGGGGGACAGCCTCTACAATGAGCAGTTCTTC.

This clone has at least ten counts. The chain joins TRBV6-1 to TRBJ2-3; 7 bases map to TRBD2. The J segment lost 5 bases and the V segment lost 6 bases, leaving 11 bases of the junction unmatched. Germline V CDR1 and CDR2: MNHNS, SASEGT. This CDR3 comprises 15 residues. CDR3 coding DNA: TGTGCCAGCAGCGCCAGGAGCGGGATAGGAGATACGCAGTATTTT. It codes for CASSARSGIGDTQYF.

There are many counts of this clone. CDR3 bases: TGCGCCAGCAGCCCCCCCGGGGGCGTAGGGAATGAAAAACTGTTTTTT. This gives the protein CASSPPGGVGNEKLFF. The rearrangement uses TRBV4-1 and TRBJ1-4; the D gene is possibly TRBD1 (6 bases). This CDR3 region has 16 residues. Trimming left V 4 bases short and J 5 bases short, with 17 bases between. Germline CDR1 MGHRA, CDR2 YSYEKL.

This clone was recorded only once. Compared with germline, one end of the junction differs, possibly owing to a read error. This chain links TRBV2 with TRBJ2-1; 9 nucleotides agree with TRBD1. The germline V gene encodes CDR1 SNHLY and CDR2 FYNNEI. The CDR3 totals 16 residues. CDR3 nucleotide sequence: TGTGCCAGCAGTGGGACAGGGGTCCGATCCTACAATGAGCAGTCCTTC. This encodes CASSGTGVRSYNEQSF.

By share, this clone ranks as medium-sized. This chain connects TRBV7-3 to TRBJ2-1, with 8 bases identical to TRBD1. The V and J ends lost 5 bases and 4 bases, in that order; junction bases with no gene match: 7. Germline loops: CDR1 SGHTA, CDR2 FQGTGA. This CDR3 spans 15 amino acids. In nucleotides, the CDR3 is TGTGCCAGCAGCGCACGACAGGGGATTTACAATGAGCAGTTCTTC. Its protein is CASSARQGIYNEQFF.

V is TRBV6-1 and J is TRBJ2-7; tentatively, D is TRBD1 (5 bases). Germline lookup yields CDR1 MNHNS and CDR2 SASEGT. This CDR3 has 15 amino acids. The ends were cut back, 1 base at V and 6 bases at J, with 16 bases in the middle. In DNA form, the CDR3 reads TGTGCCAGCAGTGAAGTCACAAGGGGAAGGCTCGAGCAGTACTTC. Residues: CASSEVTRGRLEQYF.

This clone was observed at least ten times. This chain uses TRBV6-6 with TRBJ1-1; D is perhaps TRBD1 (5 bases). The germline V and J ends were trimmed by 2 bases and 0 bases, with 10 bases remaining between them. The germline V gene encodes CDR1 MNHNY and CDR2 SVGAGI (reference sequence). This CDR3 comprises 15 residues. CDR3 residues: CASSYGAVLNTEAFF. CDR3 DNA: TGTGCCAGCAGTTACGGGGCGGTCCTGAACACTGAAGCTTTCTTT.

This clone rates as medium-sized (0.01 to 0.1%). The J gene is TRBJ1-4, the V gene TRBV3-1; D is unclear. Deletions cut 1 base from V and 8 bases from J, with 5 bases between. CDR1 and CDR2 from the germline V gene are LGHDT and YNNKEL (reference sequence). The CDR3 length is 12 residues. The CDR3 bases are TGTGCCAGCAGCCAAGTCAGGGAAAAACTGTTTTTT. It specifies CASSQVREKLFF.

This clone was picked up many times. V is TRBV5-6 and J is TRBJ2-2, with 9 positions matching TRBD2. Per the germline V gene, CDR1 is SGHDT and CDR2 is YYEEEE. This CDR3 comprises 15 residues. Trimming removed 0 bases from V and 7 bases from J; junction bases left unmatched: 4. The CDR3, as DNA: TGTGCCAGCAGCTTGGGCGGGAGGGCCGTCGGGGAGCTGTTTTTT. This sequence encodes CASSLGGRAVGELFF.

Comment on this clone: A read error is possible here, since a much larger clone lies one base away. The same CDR3 can be traced to other DNA sequences in this sample. The rearrangement joins TRBV18 to TRBJ1-1; D not certain. Germline V CDR1 and CDR2: KGHSH, LQKENI. The length of the CDR3 is 14 residues. Trimming took 2 bases from V and 1 from J, leaving 8 bases between them. CDR3 sequence: CASSPNGRNTEAFF. CDR3 in DNA: TGTGCCAGCTCACCAAACGGCCGGAACACTGAAGCTTTCTTT. The whole variable domain, filled in from reference TRBV18 and TRBJ1-1, reads NAGVMQNPRHLVRRRGQEARLRCSPMKGHSHVYWYRQLPEEGLKFMVYLQKENIIDESGMPKERFSAEFPKEGPSILRIQQVVRGDSAAYFCASSPNGRNTEAFFGQGTRLTVV.

This clone was detected ten times or more. This sequence joins TRBV20-1 and TRBJ2-3; weak D call: TRBD2 (5 bases). The CDR3 length is 17 residues. Trimming removed 2 bases at V and 0 bases at J, with 18 bases between. Germline assignment: CDR1 DFQATT and CDR2 SNEGSKA (reference sequence). The CDR3 nucleotides read TGCAGTGCTAGATACCCCGGGCCTAGCCCTAGCACAGATACGCAGTATTTT. This translates into CSARYPGPSPSTDTQYF.

Many counts were recorded for this clone. Additional DNA sequences in this sample encode the identical CDR3. This sequence joins TRBV18 and TRBJ2-1; D is possibly TRBD2 (7 bases). V was shortened by 0 bases and J by 5 bases, with 11 bases between the two germline ends. Germline assignment: CDR1 KGHSH and CDR2 LQKENI. The CDR3 consists of 15 residues. CDR3 bases: TGTGCCAGCTCACCACCGGGGGGGCAGAACAATGAGCAGTTCTTC. It is translated as CASSPPGGQNNEQFF.

There are many counts of this clone. The chain is built from TRBV18 and TRBJ1-4, with 8 bases lining up with TRBD1. Per the germline V gene, CDR1 is KGHSH and CDR2 is LQKENI. Trimming at V came to 0 bases and at J to 0 bases, leaving 6 bases not matched to a gene. The CDR3 contains 18 residues. CDR3 sequence reads: CASSPPDRVTTTNEKLFF. The CDR3 DNA reads TGTGCCAGCTCACCACCGGACAGGGTTACTACAACTAATGAAAAACTGTTTTTT.